This is a list of T cell receptor beta chains from one sample in a study of shared clonotypes between healthy human individuals. Libraries were prepared by immunoSEQ multiplex PCR; TCRdb keeps only in-frame clonotypes and omits some of them. The sample includes more than 1.2 million clones, approximately 98.5% of them seen just once. Sequenced sample: naive CD4+ T cells sorted from blood. The receptors here all came from a man aged 25-45 years in good health. CDR3s include the opening cysteine and the closing phenylalanine or tryptophan. D genes are given only for firm matches. Clone sizes are given selectively: once, few, many, or a class where the clone is expanded.

D: TRBD1; size: NA; V: TRBV7-8; J: TRBJ2-2; CDR3: CATRGREGTGELFF; DNA: TGTGCCACCAGGGGGCGGGAAGGTACCGGGGAGCTGTTTTTT
D: NA; size: NA; V: TRBV6-1; J: TRBJ1-3; CDR3: CASVGSLSSGNTIYF; DNA: TGTGCCAGCGTGGGATCTTTAAGCTCTGGAAACACCATATATTTT
D: TRBD2; size: NA; V: TRBV18; J: TRBJ2-7; CDR3: CASSSFRGGLTYEQYF; DNA: TGTGCCAGCTCATCTTTCCGGGGGGGACTCACCTACGAGCAGTACTTC
D: TRBD1; size: NA; V: TRBV2; J: TRBJ1-3; CDR3: CASRAGTGGNTIYF; DNA: TGTGCCAGCAGGGCCGGGACAGGGGGAAACACCATATATTTT
D: NA; size: NA; V: TRBV28; J: TRBJ2-5; CDR3: CASSFLGQGKETQYF; DNA: TGTGCCAGCAGTTTCTTGGGCCAGGGTAAAGAGACCCAGTACTTC
D: NA; size: NA; V: TRBV7-2; J: TRBJ1-1; CDR3: CASRMNTEAFF; DNA: TGTGCCAGCAGAATGAACACTGAAGCTTTCTTT
D: NA; size: NA; V: TRBV4-2; J: TRBJ2-7; CDR3: CASSQDLSGGQSYEQYF; DNA: TGTGCCAGCAGCCAAGATCTGTCCGGGGGGCAATCCTACGAGCAGTACTTC
D: NA; size: NA; V: TRBV4-3; J: TRBJ2-5; CDR3: CASSQTWKPGETQYF; DNA: TGCGCCAGCAGCCAAACTTGGAAACCGGGGGAGACCCAGTACTTC
D: NA; size: NA; V: TRBV7-9; J: TRBJ2-7; CDR3: CASSLATDKYEQYF; DNA: TGTGCCAGCAGCTTAGCAACAGACAAATACGAGCAGTACTTC
D: NA; size: NA; V: TRBV20-1; J: TRBJ1-3; CDR3: CSAGPGNTIYF; DNA: TGCAGTGCTGGGCCTGGAAACACCATATATTTT
D: TRBD1; size: NA; V: TRBV28; J: TRBJ1-5; CDR3: CASSPLAGTGDNQPQHF; DNA: TGTGCCAGCAGTCCGCTCGCCGGGACAGGGGACAATCAGCCCCAGCATTTT
D: NA; size: NA; V: TRBV10-2; J: TRBJ1-2; CDR3: CASRDWTDGGGYTF; DNA: TGCGCCAGCAGGGATTGGACAGACGGTGGTGGCTACACCTTC
D: NA; size: NA; V: TRBV30; J: TRBJ2-7; CDR3: CAWSVLPPSEQYF; DNA: TGTGCCTGGAGTGTACTCCCGCCCTCCGAGCAGTACTTC
D: NA; size: NA; V: TRBV27; J: TRBJ1-1; CDR3: CASSTLTGEAFF; DNA: TGTGCCAGCAGCACTCTAACGGGCGAAGCTTTCTTT
D: NA; size: NA; V: TRBV7-2; J: TRBJ1-1; CDR3: CASSYRGPSTGDTEAFF; DNA: TGTGCCAGCAGCTACCGCGGCCCCTCCACTGGGGACACTGAAGCTTTCTTT
D: NA; size: NA; V: TRBV4-3; J: TRBJ1-1; CDR3: CASSQGYGTLNTEAFF; DNA: TGCGCCAGCAGCCAAGGGTACGGGACCTTGAACACTGAAGCTTTCTTT
D: TRBD1; size: NA; V: TRBV19; J: TRBJ1-5; CDR3: CASRPGTGGASNQPQHF; DNA: TGTGCCTCACGACCCGGGACAGGGGGTGCGAGCAATCAGCCCCAGCATTTT
D: NA; size: once; V: TRBV10-1; J: TRBJ1-5; CDR3: CASSGGNQPQHF; DNA: TGCGCCAGCTCGGGGGGTAATCAGCCCCAGCATTTT
D: NA; size: NA; V: TRBV2; J: TRBJ1-5; CDR3: CASRLTQGGISNQPQHF; DNA: TGTGCCAGCAGGCTAACTCAGGGAGGGATAAGCAATCAGCCCCAGCATTTT
D: TRBD1; size: NA; V: TRBV6-5; J: TRBJ2-7; CDR3: CASRKPGQGYEQYF; DNA: TGTGCCAGCAGAAAACCGGGACAGGGCTACGAGCAGTACTTC
D: TRBD1; size: NA; V: TRBV6-5; J: TRBJ2-7; CDR3: CASRTGGSYEQYF; DNA: TGTGCCAGTCGGACAGGGGGCTCCTACGAGCAGTACTTC
D: NA; size: NA; V: TRBV5-1; J: TRBJ1-4; CDR3: CASSGGGSATNEKLFF; DNA: TGCGCCAGCAGCGGCGGGGGTAGCGCAACTAATGAAAAACTGTTTTTT
D: NA; size: NA; V: TRBV18; J: TRBJ2-7; CDR3: CASSPRRENYEQYF; DNA: TGTGCCAGCTCACCACGGAGGGAAAACTACGAGCAGTACTTC
D: NA; size: NA; V: TRBV5-1; J: TRBJ2-3; CDR3: CASSLGEWVDTQYF; DNA: TGCGCCAGCAGCTTGGGGGAATGGGTAGATACGCAGTATTTT